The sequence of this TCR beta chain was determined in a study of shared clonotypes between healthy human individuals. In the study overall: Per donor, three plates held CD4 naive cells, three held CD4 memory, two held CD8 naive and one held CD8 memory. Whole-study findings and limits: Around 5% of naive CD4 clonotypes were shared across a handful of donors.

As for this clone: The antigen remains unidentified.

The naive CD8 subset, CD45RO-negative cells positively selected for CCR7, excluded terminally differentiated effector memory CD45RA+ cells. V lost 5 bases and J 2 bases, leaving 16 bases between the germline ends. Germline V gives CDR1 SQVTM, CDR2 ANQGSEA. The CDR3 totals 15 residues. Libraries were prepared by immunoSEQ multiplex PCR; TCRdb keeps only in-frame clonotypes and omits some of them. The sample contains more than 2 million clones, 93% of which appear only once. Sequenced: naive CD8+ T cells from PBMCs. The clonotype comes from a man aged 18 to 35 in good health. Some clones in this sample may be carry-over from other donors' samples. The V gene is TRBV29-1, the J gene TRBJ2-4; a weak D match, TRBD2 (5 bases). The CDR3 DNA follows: TGCAGCGTTAATGACTCGTGGGAGACCAAAAACATTCAGTACTTC. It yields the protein CSVNDSWETKNIQYF.